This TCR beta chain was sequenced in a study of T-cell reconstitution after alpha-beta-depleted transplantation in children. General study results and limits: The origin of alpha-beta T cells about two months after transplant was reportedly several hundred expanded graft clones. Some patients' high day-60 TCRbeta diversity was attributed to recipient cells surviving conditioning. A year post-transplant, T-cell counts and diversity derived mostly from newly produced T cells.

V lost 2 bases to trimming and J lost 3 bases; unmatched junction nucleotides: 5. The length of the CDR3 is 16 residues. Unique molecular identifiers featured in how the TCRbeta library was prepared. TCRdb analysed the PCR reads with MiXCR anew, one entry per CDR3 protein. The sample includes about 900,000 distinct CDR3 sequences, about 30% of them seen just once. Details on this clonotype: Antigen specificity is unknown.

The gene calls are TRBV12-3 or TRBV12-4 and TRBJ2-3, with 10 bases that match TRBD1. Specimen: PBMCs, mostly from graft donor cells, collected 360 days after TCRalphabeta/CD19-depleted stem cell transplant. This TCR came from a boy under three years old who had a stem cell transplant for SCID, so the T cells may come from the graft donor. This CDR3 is CASSLHGTGATDTQYF. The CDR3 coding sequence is TGTGCCAGCAGTTTACATGGGACAGGGGCGACAGATACGCAGTATTTT.